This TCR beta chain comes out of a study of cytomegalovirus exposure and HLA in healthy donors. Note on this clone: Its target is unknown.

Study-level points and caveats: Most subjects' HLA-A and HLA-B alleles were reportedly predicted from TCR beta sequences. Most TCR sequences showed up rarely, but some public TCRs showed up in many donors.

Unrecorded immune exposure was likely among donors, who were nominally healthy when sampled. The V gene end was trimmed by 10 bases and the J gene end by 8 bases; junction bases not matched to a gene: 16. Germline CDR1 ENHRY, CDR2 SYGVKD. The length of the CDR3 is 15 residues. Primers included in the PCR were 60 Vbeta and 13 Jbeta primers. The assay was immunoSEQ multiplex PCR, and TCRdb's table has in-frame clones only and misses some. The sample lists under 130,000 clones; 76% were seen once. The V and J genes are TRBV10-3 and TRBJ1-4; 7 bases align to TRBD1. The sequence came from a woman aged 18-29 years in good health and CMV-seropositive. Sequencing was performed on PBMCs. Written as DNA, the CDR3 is TGTGCCACCGGGGCGGGAGGGGGCGCAAAGGAAAAACTGTTTTTT. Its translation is CATGAGGGAKEKLFF.